Listed below are T cell receptor beta chains from one sample, sequenced in a study of human T cells and chemical hapten exposure. TCRdb reprocessed the RACE reads via MiXCR and lists one record per CDR3 protein. This table holds 250,000 or so distinct CDR3 sequences, about 8.6% found once. This specimen consisted of whole blood, obtained in connection with sensitization to the hapten diphenylcyclopropenone (DPC). These TCRs come from a woman in her thirties or forties with alopecia areata. Some clones in this sample may be carry-over from other donors' samples. The CDR3 runs from the conserved cysteine through the conserved F or W. A D gene is named only where the DNA matches it firmly. Clone size is shown for a subset of rows, as once, few, many or a class of expanded clone.

length	V	D	J	size	CDR3	DNA
17	TRBV6-5	TRBD2	TRBJ2-7	.	CASRNYPGLAGTYEQYF	TGTGCCAGCAGAAACTATCCGGGACTAGCGGGGACCTACGAGCAGTACTTC
13	TRBV29-1	TRBD1	TRBJ1-1	many	CSGTGGPDTEAFF	TGCAGCGGGACAGGGGGCCCCGACACTGAAGCTTTCTTT
14	TRBV27	.	TRBJ1-1	many	CASSLSWTGTEAFF	TGTGCCAGCAGTTTATCGTGGACGGGGACTGAAGCTTTCTTT
15	TRBV20-1	.	TRBJ2-7	few	CSASKVGLHSYEQYF	TGCAGTGCCAGTAAAGTGGGCCTCCACTCCTACGAGCAGTACTTC
13	TRBV30	TRBD1	TRBJ2-2	few	CAWSGTGAGELFF	TGTGCCTGGAGTGGTACAGGGGCCGGGGAGCTGTTTTTT
17	TRBV7-3	TRBD2	TRBJ2-1	few	CASSLTGPSGLYNEQFF	TGTGCCAGCAGCTTAACGGGGCCTAGCGGATTGTACAATGAGCAGTTCTTC
15	TRBV6-5	.	TRBJ1-1	many	CASSYSPNLRTEAFF	TGTGCCAGCAGTTACTCCCCGAACTTGCGCACTGAAGCTTTCTTT
18	TRBV3-2	.	TRBJ2-1	.	CASSQDPASPDRYNEQFF	TGTGCCAGCAGCCAAGATCCGGCTAGCCCGGATAGATACAATGAGCAGTTCTTC
13	TRBV3-1	.	TRBJ2-7	.	CASSQVQSYEQYF	TGTGCCAGCAGCCAAGTACAGTCCTACGAGCAGTACTTC
16	TRBV7-9	TRBD1	TRBJ2-4	.	CASSHTRTGTKNIQYF	TGTGCCAGCAGCCACACACGGACAGGGACCAAAAACATTCAGTACTTC
15	TRBV20-1	TRBD2	TRBJ2-7	.	CSATDASGPSYEQYF	TGCAGTGCTACCGATGCTAGCGGCCCATCCTACGAGCAGTACTTC
14	TRBV7-6	TRBD2	TRBJ2-7	few	CASSRGSGTYEQYF	TGTGCCAGCAGCAGAGGTAGCGGGACCTACGAGCAGTACTTC
13	TRBV7-7	.	TRBJ2-1	few	CASSRNRDNEQFF	TGTGCTAGCAGCCGCAACAGGGACAATGAGCAGTTCTTC
13	TRBV12-3/TRBV12-4	.	TRBJ1-3	.	CASSWSLSNTIYF	TGTGCCAGCAGTTGGTCCCTGTCAAACACCATATATTTT
16	TRBV27	.	TRBJ2-1	many	CASSLPTRTGYNERFF	TGTGCCAGCAGTTTACCCACCCGAACAGGTTACAATGAGCGGTTCTTC
13	TRBV20-1	.	TRBJ1-5	.	CSARAGTIQPQHF	TGCAGTGCTAGAGCAGGGACCATTCAGCCCCAGCATTTT
17	TRBV29-1	TRBD2	TRBJ2-1	.	CSVEGTSGRASYNEQFF	TGCAGCGTTGAAGGGACTAGCGGGAGGGCCTCCTACAATGAGCAGTTCTTC
16	TRBV28	.	TRBJ1-1	.	CASSSSRGAQGTEAFF	.
14	TRBV2	TRBD1	TRBJ1-1	few	CASRAGTGTTEAFF	TGTGCCAGCAGAGCCGGGACAGGGACCACTGAAGCTTTCTTT
16	TRBV12-3/TRBV12-4	TRBD1	TRBJ2-7	few	CASSGTGQGTSYEQYF	TGTGCCAGCAGTGGGACCGGACAGGGGACCTCCTACGAGCAGTACTTC
13	TRBV3-1	.	TRBJ1-1	few	CASSQAPVGEAFF	TGTGCCAGCAGCCAAGCCCCCGTTGGTGAAGCTTTCTTT
15	TRBV7-2	.	TRBJ2-1	many	CASSLSSNPYNEQFF	TGTGCCAGCAGCCTTTCTAGCAACCCCTACAATGAGCAGTTCTTC
16	TRBV6-5	TRBD2	TRBJ2-3	.	CASRTLTSGRPDTQYF	TGTGCCAGCAGGACACTGACTAGCGGGAGGCCAGATACGCAGTATTTT
16	TRBV4-3	.	TRBJ2-7	.	CASSQDRALSSYEQYF	TGCGCCAGCAGCCAAGATCGGGCCCTCAGCTCCTACGAGCAGTACTTC
13	TRBV6-2/TRBV6-3	TRBD2	TRBJ2-7	few	CASSARTSGEQYF	TGTGCCAGCAGCGCGCGGACTAGCGGCGAGCAGTACTTC
16	TRBV7-9	.	TRBJ2-5	few	CASSTASGRGTETQYF	TGTGCCAGCAGCACCGCCTCGGGACGGGGGACGGAGACCCAGTACTTC
16	TRBV20-1	TRBD2	TRBJ2-1	many	CSARDIREATYNEQFF	TGCAGTGCTAGAGATATCCGGGAGGCCACCTACAATGAGCAGTTCTTC
15	TRBV28	.	TRBJ2-2	.	CASSLWTGRPGELFF	TGTGCCAGCAGTTTATGGACAGGGAGGCCCGGGGAGCTGTTTTTT
15	TRBV5-1	TRBD2	TRBJ2-7	many	CASSRGGGGTYEQYF	TGCGCCAGCAGCCGAGGCGGCGGGGGGACGTACGAGCAGTACTTC
15	TRBV7-9	TRBD1	TRBJ2-3	.	CASSHRTGRSDTQYF	TGTGCCAGCAGCCATCGGACAGGGAGGTCAGATACGCAGTATTTT
15	TRBV5-4	.	TRBJ2-1	few	CASSLRGGGSNEQFF	TGTGCCAGCAGCTTGCGGGGCGGAGGGTCCAATGAGCAGTTCTTC
17	TRBV27	.	TRBJ2-1	few	CASSPPSSREAYNEQFF	TGTGCCAGCAGTCCGCCCTCCTCGCGGGAAGCCTACAATGAGCAGTTCTTC
14	TRBV10-3	TRBD2	TRBJ2-2	.	CAILAGGTTGELFF	TGTGCCATCCTAGCGGGAGGGACCACCGGGGAGCTGTTTTTT